The T cell receptor (beta chain) under discussion was sequenced for a study of CD8 T cells in Susac syndrome. Study details: The sequenced Susac syndrome patients included about 6 who had clinically active disease and roughly 8 who were in remission. Study-wide results and limits: Susac syndrome CD4+ T cell repertoires showed no clonal expansion.

Reverse transcription of about 0.45 to 1 ug RNA was performed with random hexamers. With immunoSEQ multiplex PCR, TCR beta CDR3 was amplified across 54 Vbeta and 13 Jbeta. Using its own MiXCR run on the immunoSEQ multiplex PCR reads, TCRdb lists one record per CDR3 protein. The sample lists 150,000 to 200,000 distinct CDR3 sequences, just under 95% occurring once. This CDR3 spans 16 amino acids. The germline V gene encodes CDR1 LNHNV and CDR2 YYDKDF (reference sequence). The germline V and J ends were trimmed by 1 base and 8 bases, with 17 bases remaining between them. This clonotype was observed a single time. The antigen is undetermined. TEMRA cells were FACS-enriched, while CD8+ and CD4+ T cells were negatively isolated.

The receptor was isolated from a human donor with Susac syndrome. Sequenced material: CD4+ T cells from PBMCs. The chain combines TRBV15 with TRBJ1-4; no clear D gene. CDR3 residues: CATSRGRVEAGEKLFF. Here the CDR3 DNA reads TGTGCCACCAGCAGAGGTCGGGTAGAGGCCGGGGAAAAACTGTTTTTT.